This T cell receptor (beta chain) appears in the sequencing data of a study of control samples from healthy donors and cancer patients. Germline CDR1 is SGHAT and CDR2 is FQNNGV. The CDR3 spans 14 residues. V lost 2 bases and J lost 2, with 10 bases in between. Produced via immunoSEQ multiplex PCR; TCRdb's table is partial and in-frame only. This sample has approximately 170,000 clones, with 80% to 90% found just once. The source is a young woman in good health. The sample was blood. The rearrangement links TRBV11-2 to TRBJ2-7; D gene unclear. This chain's CDR3 is CASSLRRQTYEQYF. DNA of the CDR3: TGTGCCAGCAGCTTACGGCGTCAGACCTACGAGCAGTACTTC. The full variable domain, rest sourced from reference TRBV11-2 and TRBJ2-7, is EAGVAQSPRYKIIEKRQSVAFWCNPISGHATLYWYQQILGQGPKLLIQFQNNGVVDDSQLPKDRFSAERLKGVDSTLKIQPAKLEDSAVYLCASSLRRQTYEQYFGPGTRLTVT.